This T cell receptor (beta chain) is from a study of blood T cell repertoires in COVID-19. Looking at the study overall: PBMCs, B-cell-depleted T cells, or T cells provided the cDNA or gDNA that made up the material.

The CDR3 has 16 amino acids. CDR1 SGHAT and CDR2 FQNNGV come from the germline V gene. Trimming cost V 7 bases and J 4 bases, with 23 bases left between them. Per the study methods: Estimation of nucleated cell counts relied on the amplification of reference gene primers. Assay: immunoSEQ multiplex PCR; the TCRdb copy retains only in-frame clones and omits some. The DNA gave D and trimming, while V, J and clone size come from that table. Among around 130,000 clones listed, around 80% were seen once. This clonotype was sampled from a man between 65 and 85 years old with acute or convalescent COVID-19. The chain has TRBV11-2 and TRBJ2-7, with D possibly matching TRBD2 (7 bases). The source material was peripheral blood. The CDR3, as DNA: TGTGCCAGCAACCCCGAGGGGGGGAGAGGGCTTTACGAGCAGTACTTC. Its translation: CASNPEGGRGLYEQYF.